The clone carrying this TCR beta chain appeared a few times. Its antigen is as yet unknown. These data come from a study of shared clonotypes between healthy human individuals. The CDR3 is made up of 16 amino acids. V trimming: 5 bases; J trimming: 4 bases; junction bases outside the gene matches: 9. From germline, CDR1 is LNHNV and CDR2 YYDKDF (reference sequence). Study-wide results and caveats: Genetic and exposure-history diversity was limited by the few donors. Naive subsets typically showed greater estimated richness than memory subsets.

Into CD45RA+ naive and CD45RA-negative memory subsets, the CD4+ cells were split. Clones were sequenced by immunoSEQ multiplex PCR, and TCRdb holds only the in-frame ones, with some missing. The sample lists about 300,000 clones, about 74% seen once, with about a tenth in the top ten. This sequence joins TRBV15 and TRBJ2-5; 11 bases match TRBD1. Sequences were obtained from memory CD4+ T cells sorted from blood. The subset is: CD45RA-negative fraction. This clonotype originated in a man younger than 40 in good health. The CDR3 region has the DNA TGTGCCACCAGCCTAAGGACAGGGGGCGTTACAGAGACCCAGTACTTC. Translation: CATSLRTGGVTETQYF.